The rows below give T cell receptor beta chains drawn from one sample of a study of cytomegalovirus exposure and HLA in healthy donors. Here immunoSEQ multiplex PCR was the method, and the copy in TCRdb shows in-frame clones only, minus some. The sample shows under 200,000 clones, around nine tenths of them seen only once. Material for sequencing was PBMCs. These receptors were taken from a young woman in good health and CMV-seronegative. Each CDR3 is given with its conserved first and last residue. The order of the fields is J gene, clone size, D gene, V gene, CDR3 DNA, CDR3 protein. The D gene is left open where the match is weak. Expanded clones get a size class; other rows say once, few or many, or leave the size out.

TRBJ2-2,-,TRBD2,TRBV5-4,TGTGCCAGCAGCAACGAACCGGGACTAGCGATAACCGGGGAGCTGTTTTTT,CASSNEPGLAITGELFF
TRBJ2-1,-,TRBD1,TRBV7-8,TGTGCCAGCAGCTCCCCGCGTGGGGCAGGGGGCGCCGATGAGCAGTTCTTC,CASSSPRGAGGADEQFF
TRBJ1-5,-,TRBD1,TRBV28,TGTGCCAGCAGTTTCCTAGGACAGGGGAATCAGCCCCAGCATTTT,CASSFLGQGNQPQHF
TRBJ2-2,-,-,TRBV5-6,TGTGCCAGCAGCTATTCTACCGGGGAGCTGTTTTTT,CASSYSTGELFF
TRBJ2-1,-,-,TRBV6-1,TGTGCCAGCAACCTGGCGGTCTACAATGAGCAGTTCTTC,CASNLAVYNEQFF
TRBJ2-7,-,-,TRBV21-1,TGTGCCAGCAGCAGCGGCGACTCACAACCTTACGAGCAGTACTTC,CASSSGDSQPYEQYF
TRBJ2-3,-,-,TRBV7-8,TGTGCCAGCAGCTTAAGACAGTCTACCCCGACCAGCACAGATACGCAGTATTTT,CASSLRQSTPTSTDTQYF
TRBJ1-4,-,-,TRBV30,TGTGCCTGGAGGGACAGAAATGAAAAACTGTTTTTT,CAWRDRNEKLFF
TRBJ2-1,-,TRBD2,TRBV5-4,TGTGCCAGCAGGATGGGACTAGCGGGGACTTCTAATGAGCAGTTCTTC,CASRMGLAGTSNEQFF
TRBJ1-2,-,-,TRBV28,TGTGCCAGCACCAATGGGGGCGCGACTTATGGCTACACCTTC,CASTNGGATYGYTF
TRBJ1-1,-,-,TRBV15,TGTGCCACCAGCAGAGGTACAGGGAACACTGAAGCTTTCTTT,CATSRGTGNTEAFF
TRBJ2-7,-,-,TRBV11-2,TGTGCCAGCAGCTTAGAGGCCTTGTCCGTAAGATACTTC,CASSLEALSVRYF
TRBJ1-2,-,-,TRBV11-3,TGTGCCAGCAGCGTCAGGGGATCGGATGGCTACACCTTC,CASSVRGSDGYTF
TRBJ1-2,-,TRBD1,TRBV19,TGTGCCAGTAGTATGGCAGGGGGCGGCTACACCTTC,CASSMAGGGYTF
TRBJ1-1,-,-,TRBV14,TGTGCCAGCAGCCAAGTTCCTGAGCCAGAAGCTTTCTTT,CASSQVPEPEAFF
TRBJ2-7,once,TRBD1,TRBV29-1,TGCAGCGCCAGGGGAGGTCCGGGACAGGGGGCCGAGCAGTACTTC,CSARGGPGQGAEQYF
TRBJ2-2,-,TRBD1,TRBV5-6,TGTGCCAGCAGCCAGCCCCTCCGACAGGGGGCGGCCGGGGAGCTGTTTTTT,CASSQPLRQGAAGELFF
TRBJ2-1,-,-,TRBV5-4,TGTGCCAGCAGCTTGTTACTTGGTGGGCCCTCCTACAATGAGCAGTTCTTC,CASSLLLGGPSYNEQFF
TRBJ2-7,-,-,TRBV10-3,TGTGCCATCAGTGAACAGGGTGCGGGCGAGCAGTACTTC,CAISEQGAGEQYF
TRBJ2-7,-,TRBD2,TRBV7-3,TGTGCCAGCAGCTCGGGTAGCGGGAGGATATCAGAGCAGTACTTC,CASSSGSGRISEQYF
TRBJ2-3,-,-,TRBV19,TGTGCCAGTAGTATATTAGGCAGGGCCCTCACAGATACGCAGTATTTT,CASSILGRALTDTQYF
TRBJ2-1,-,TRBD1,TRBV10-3,TGTGCCACCCGGACAGGGGGAGGGAGTGAGCAGTTCTTC,CATRTGGGSEQFF
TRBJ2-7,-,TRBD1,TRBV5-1,TGCGCCAGCAGCGTGGACAGGGACGAGCAGTACTTC,CASSVDRDEQYF
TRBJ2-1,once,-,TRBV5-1,TGCGCCAGCAGCCCACCTCGCGGGACAGCCGACAATGAGCAGTTCTTC,CASSPPRGTADNEQFF
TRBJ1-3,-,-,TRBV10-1,TGCGCCAGCAGTGATTTCAGGGATGGAGGAAACACCATATATTTT,CASSDFRDGGNTIYF
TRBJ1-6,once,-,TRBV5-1,TGCGCCAGCAGCCCAACCACGGGGGTCGGTTCACCCCTCCACTTT,CASSPTTGVGSPLHF
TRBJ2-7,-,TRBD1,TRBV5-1,TGCGCCAGCAGGTACGACAGGGCAGGCGAGCAGTACTTC,CASRYDRAGEQYF
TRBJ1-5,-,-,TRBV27,TGTGCCAGCAGCCCCGGGGGTGGGAGCAATCAGCCCCAGCATTTT,CASSPGGGSNQPQHF
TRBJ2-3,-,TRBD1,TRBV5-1,TGCGCCAGCAGCTCCGGGACAGGCACAGATACGCAGTATTTT,CASSSGTGTDTQYF
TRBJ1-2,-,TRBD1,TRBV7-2,TGTGCCAGCAGCTTAGCGGGACAGGGTAACTATGGCTACACCTTC,CASSLAGQGNYGYTF
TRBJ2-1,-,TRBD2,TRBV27,TGTGCCAGCAGTTTAGCCCGACTAGCGTCGAATGAGCAGTTCTTC,CASSLARLASNEQFF
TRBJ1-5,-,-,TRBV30,TGTGCCTGGAGTGACAGGGCGAATCAGCCCCAGCATTTT,CAWSDRANQPQHF
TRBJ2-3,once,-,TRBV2,TGTGCCGGGGCCCGGGCCGGCACAGATACGCAGTATTTT,CAGARAGTDTQYF
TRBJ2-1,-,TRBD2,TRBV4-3,TGCGCCAGCAGCCAGAATCCGGGACTAGGCGCATACAATGAGCAGTTCTTC,CASSQNPGLGAYNEQFF
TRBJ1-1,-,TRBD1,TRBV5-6,TGTGCCAGCAGCTTGGCGTGGGGGACAGGGACGTCGAACACTGAAGCTTTCTTT,CASSLAWGTGTSNTEAFF
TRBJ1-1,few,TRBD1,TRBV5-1,TGCGCCAGCGGACCGACAGGGCGGACTGAAGCTTTCTTT,CASGPTGRTEAFF
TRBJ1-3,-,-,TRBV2,TGTGCCAGCAGTGAACGGGGAACTGGAAACACCATATATTTT,CASSERGTGNTIYF
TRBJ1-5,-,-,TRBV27,TGTGCCAGCAGTAAAGCTTTGTGGCAGCCCCAGCATTTT,CASSKALWQPQHF
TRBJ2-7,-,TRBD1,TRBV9,TGTGCCAGCAGCCCCCTTCCGGGACAGGGCCCCGGACCGCTCTACGAGCAGTACTTC,CASSPLPGQGPGPLYEQYF
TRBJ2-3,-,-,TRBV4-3,TGCGCCAGCAGCCAGCAACGGGAGCCGGCCACAGATACGCAGTATTTT,CASSQQREPATDTQYF
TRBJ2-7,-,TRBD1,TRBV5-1,TGCGCCAGCAGCTTGGGCCCAACAGGGGATCCCTCCTACGAGCAGTACTTC,CASSLGPTGDPSYEQYF
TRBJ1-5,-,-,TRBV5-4,TGTGCCAGCAGCCTGGGGGGGGACAATCAGCCCCAGCATTTT,CASSLGGDNQPQHF
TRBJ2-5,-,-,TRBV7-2,TGTGCCAGCAGCTTAAGCGGTAGATCGATAGAGACCCAGTACTTC,CASSLSGRSIETQYF
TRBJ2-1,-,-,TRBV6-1,TGTGCCAGCAGTGAAGCTCTTTTCTTTGAGCAGTTCTTC,CASSEALFFEQFF
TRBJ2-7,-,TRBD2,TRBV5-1,TGCGCCAGCAGCCCCCCGGGGGGGCGCGAGCAGTACTTC,CASSPPGGREQYF
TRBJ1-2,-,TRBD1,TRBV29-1,TGCAGCGTCCCCGAGAGGCAATTTGGACAGGGAAACTATGGCTACACCTTC,CSVPERQFGQGNYGYTF
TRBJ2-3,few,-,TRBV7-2,TGTGCCAGCAGCTTAGTGGCGGGACGAGATACGCAGTATTTT,CASSLVAGRDTQYF
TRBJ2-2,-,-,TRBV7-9,TGTGCCAGCAGCGGGGTTCGGGGGACCGGGGAGCTGTTTTTT,CASSGVRGTGELFF
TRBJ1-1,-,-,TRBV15,TGTGCCACCAGCATGGGGGGGTCGAACACTGAAGCTTTCTTT,CATSMGGSNTEAFF
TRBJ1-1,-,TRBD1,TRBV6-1,TGTGCCAGCAGTCCAGGGGGTGTCCCGAACACTGAAGCTTTCTTT,CASSPGGVPNTEAFF
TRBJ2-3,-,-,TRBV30,TGTGCCTGGGTGCGGGCTAGCGCCACAGATACGCAGTATTTT,CAWVRASATDTQYF
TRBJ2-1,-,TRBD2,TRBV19,TGTGCCAGTAGTACCCCGGGACTAGCGGGTGTCGGTGAGCAGTTCTTC,CASSTPGLAGVGEQFF
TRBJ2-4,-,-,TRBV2,TGTGCCACCACTAGGGGGGGTACCAAAAACATTCAGTACTTC,CATTRGGTKNIQYF
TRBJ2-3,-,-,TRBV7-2,TGTGCCAGCACGGGGTTTGTTACGCAGTATTTT,CASTGFVTQYF
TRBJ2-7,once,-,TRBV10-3,TGTGCCATCAGTGCCCGGACAGAAGGCACGGGGGAGCAGTACTTC,CAISARTEGTGEQYF
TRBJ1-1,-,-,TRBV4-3,TGCGCCAGCAGCCAAGTAGTTACAGGGCTGCCTTTCTTT,CASSQVVTGLPFF
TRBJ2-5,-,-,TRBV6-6,TGTGCCAGCAGTTCTACGGAGACCCAGTACTTC,CASSSTETQYF
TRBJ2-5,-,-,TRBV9,TGTGCCAGCAGCCCCGGCCCGGGGGAGACCCAGTACTTC,CASSPGPGETQYF
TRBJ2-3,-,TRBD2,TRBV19,TGTGCCAGTAGTATTGGACTAGCGGGGGGGACTAGCACAGATACGCAGTATTTT,CASSIGLAGGTSTDTQYF
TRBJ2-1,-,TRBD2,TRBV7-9,TGTGCCAGCAGCCCCCTGACTAGCGGGAGGGGAACTCTCAATGAGCAGTTCTTC,CASSPLTSGRGTLNEQFF